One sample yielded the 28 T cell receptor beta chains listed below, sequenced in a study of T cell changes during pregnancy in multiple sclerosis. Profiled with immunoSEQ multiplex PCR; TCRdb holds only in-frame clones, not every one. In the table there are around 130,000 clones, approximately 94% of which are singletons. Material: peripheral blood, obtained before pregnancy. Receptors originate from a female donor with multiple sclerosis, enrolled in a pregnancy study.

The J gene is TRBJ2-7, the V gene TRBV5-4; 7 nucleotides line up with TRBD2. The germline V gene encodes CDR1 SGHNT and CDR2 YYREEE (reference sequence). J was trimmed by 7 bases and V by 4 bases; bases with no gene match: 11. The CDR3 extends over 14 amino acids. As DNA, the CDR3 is TGTGCCAGCAGCCCGAATGTCGGGGGGACGGAGCAGTACTTC. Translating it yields CASSPNVGGTEQYF.

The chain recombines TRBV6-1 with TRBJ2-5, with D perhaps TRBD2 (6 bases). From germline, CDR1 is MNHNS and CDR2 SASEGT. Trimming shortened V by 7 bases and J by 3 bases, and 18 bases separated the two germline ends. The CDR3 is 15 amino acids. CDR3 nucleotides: TGTGCCAGCACACCCGCGGGGAACAGAGAAGAGACCCAGTACTTC. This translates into CASTPAGNREETQYF.

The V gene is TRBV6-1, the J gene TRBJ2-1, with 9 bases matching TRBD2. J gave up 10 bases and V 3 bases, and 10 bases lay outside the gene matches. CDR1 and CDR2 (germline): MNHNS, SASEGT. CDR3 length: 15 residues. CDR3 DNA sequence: TGTGCCAGCAGTGATTCCAGACTAGCGGTTTCCGAGCAGTTCTTC. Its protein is CASSDSRLAVSEQFF.

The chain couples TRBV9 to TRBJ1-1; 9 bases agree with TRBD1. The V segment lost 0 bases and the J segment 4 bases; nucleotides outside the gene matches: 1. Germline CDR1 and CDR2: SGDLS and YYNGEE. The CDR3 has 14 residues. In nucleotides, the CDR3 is TGTGCCAGCAGCGTAGCGGGACAGGGCACTGAAGCTTTCTTT. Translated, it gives CASSVAGQGTEAFF.

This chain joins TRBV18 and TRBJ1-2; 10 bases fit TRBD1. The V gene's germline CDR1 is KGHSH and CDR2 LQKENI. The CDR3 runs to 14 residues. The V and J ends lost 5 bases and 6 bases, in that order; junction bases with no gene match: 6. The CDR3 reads CASSKDRGEDGYTF. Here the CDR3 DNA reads TGTGCCAGCTCAAAGGACAGGGGGGAGGATGGCTACACCTTC.

The CDR3 bases are TGTGCCAGCAGCCGCAAACTAGCGGGCACAGATACGCAGTATTTT. Its translation is CASSRKLAGTDTQYF. The gene calls are TRBV5-4 and TRBJ2-3, with 8 positions matching TRBD2. Looked up from germline, CDR1 is SGHNT and CDR2 is YYREEE (reference sequence). There are 15 residues in the CDR3. The V segment lost 4 bases and the J segment 1 base; nucleotides outside the gene matches: 5.

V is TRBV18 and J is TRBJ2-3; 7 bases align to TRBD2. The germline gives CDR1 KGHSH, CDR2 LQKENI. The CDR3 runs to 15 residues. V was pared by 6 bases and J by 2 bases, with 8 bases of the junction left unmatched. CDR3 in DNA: TGTGCCAGCTCCGCCAGCGGGGCCGCCACAGATACGCAGTATTTT. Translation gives CASSASGAATDTQYF.

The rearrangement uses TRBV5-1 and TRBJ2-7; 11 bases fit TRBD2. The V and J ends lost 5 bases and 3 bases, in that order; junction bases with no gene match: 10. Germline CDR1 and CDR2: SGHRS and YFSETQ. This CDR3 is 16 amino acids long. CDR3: CASRGIVAGGIYEQYF. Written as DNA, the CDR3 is TGCGCCAGCAGGGGAATCGTAGCGGGGGGGATCTACGAGCAGTACTTC.

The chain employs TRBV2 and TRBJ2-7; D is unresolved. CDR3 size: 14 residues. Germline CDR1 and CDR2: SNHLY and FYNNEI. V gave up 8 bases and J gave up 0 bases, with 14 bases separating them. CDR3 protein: CASGTQAISYEQYF. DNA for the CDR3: TGTGCCAGCGGCACGCAGGCAATCTCCTACGAGCAGTACTTC.

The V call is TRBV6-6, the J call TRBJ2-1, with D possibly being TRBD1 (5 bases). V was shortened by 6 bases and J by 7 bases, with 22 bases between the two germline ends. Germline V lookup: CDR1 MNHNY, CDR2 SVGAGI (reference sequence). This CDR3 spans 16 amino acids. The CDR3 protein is CASSQRQIPFYNEQFF. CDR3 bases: TGTGCCAGCAGCCAGAGACAGATACCCTTCTATAATGAGCAGTTCTTC.

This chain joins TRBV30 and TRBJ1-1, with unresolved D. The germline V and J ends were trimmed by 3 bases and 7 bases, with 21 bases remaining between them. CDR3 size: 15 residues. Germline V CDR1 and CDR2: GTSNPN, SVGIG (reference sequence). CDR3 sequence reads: CAWREGQTPFNEAFF. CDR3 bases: TGTGCCTGGAGGGAGGGCCAAACTCCCTTTAATGAAGCTTTCTTT.

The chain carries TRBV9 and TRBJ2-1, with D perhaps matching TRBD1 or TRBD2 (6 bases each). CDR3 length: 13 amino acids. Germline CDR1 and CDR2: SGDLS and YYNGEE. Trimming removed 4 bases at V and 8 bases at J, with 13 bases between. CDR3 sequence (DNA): TGTGCCAGCAGCCTAGGGGGAGGCGATGAGCAGTTCTTC. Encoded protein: CASSLGGGDEQFF.

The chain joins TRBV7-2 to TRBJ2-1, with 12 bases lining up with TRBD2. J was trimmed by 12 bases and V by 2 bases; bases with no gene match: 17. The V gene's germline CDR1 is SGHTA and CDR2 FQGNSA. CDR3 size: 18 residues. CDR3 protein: CASSLISVGASGGAAQFF. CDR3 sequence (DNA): TGTGCCAGCAGCTTAATTTCGGTGGGGGCTAGCGGGGGGGCAGCGCAGTTCTTC.

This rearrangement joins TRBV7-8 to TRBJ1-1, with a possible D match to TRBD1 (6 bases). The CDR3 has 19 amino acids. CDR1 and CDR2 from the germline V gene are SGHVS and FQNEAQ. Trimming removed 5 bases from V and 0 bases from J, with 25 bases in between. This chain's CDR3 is CASSPKSVVVGQVNTEAFF. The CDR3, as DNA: TGTGCCAGCAGCCCTAAATCGGTCGTGGTGGGACAAGTGAACACTGAAGCTTTCTTT.

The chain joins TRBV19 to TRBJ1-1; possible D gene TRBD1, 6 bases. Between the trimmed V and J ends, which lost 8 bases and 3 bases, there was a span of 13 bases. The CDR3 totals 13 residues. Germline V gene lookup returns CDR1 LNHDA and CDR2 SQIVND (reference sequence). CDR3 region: CASSRQADTEAFF. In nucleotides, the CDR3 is TGTGCCAGTTCCAGACAGGCTGACACTGAAGCTTTCTTT.

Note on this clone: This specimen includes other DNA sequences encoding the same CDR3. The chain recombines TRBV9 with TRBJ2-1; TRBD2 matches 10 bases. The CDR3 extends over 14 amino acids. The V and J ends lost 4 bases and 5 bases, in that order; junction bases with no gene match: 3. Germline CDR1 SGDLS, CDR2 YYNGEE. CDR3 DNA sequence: TGTGCCAGCAGCTTAGCGGGGGGCCACAATGAGCAGTTCTTC. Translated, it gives CASSLAGGHNEQFF.

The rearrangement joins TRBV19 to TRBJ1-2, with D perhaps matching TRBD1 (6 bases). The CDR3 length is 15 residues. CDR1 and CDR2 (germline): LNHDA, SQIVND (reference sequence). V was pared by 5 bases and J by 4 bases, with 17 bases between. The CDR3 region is CASSPGQRPFYGYTF. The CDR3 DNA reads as TGTGCCAGTAGTCCTGGACAGCGACCTTTCTATGGCTACACCTTC.

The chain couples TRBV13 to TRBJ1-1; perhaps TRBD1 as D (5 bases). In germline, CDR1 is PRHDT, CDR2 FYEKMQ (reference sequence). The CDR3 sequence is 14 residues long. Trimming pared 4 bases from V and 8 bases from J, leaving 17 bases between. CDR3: CASSSPPGEGEAFF. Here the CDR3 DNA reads TGTGCCAGCAGCTCTCCCCCTGGGGAGGGGGAAGCTTTCTTT.

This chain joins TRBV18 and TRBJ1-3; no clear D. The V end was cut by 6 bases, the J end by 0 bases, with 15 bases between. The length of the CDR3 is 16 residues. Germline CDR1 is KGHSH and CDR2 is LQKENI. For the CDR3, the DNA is TGTGCCAGCTCTCAACTCGACTGGTTCTCTGGAAACACCATATATTTT. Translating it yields CASSQLDWFSGNTIYF.

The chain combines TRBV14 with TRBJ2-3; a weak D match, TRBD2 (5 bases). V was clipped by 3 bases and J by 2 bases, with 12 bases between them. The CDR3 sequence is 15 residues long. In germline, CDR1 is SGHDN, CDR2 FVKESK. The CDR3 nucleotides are TGTGCCAGCAGCCAGTTGGGAGCGGACACAGATACGCAGTATTTT. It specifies CASSQLGADTDTQYF.

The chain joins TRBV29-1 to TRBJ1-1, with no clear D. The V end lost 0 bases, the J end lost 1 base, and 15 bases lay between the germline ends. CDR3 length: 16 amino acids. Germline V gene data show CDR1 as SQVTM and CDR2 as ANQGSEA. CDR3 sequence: CSVEDLEAPWNTEAFF. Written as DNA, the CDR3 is TGCAGCGTTGAAGATCTCGAGGCCCCGTGGAACACTGAAGCTTTCTTT.

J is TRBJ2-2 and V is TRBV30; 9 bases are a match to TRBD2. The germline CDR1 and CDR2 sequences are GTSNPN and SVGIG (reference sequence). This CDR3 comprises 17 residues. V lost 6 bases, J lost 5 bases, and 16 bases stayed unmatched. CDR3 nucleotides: TGTGCCTGTAGATCCCCCGGGACTAGCCACCAAACCGGGGAGCTGTTTTTT. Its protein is CACRSPGTSHQTGELFF.

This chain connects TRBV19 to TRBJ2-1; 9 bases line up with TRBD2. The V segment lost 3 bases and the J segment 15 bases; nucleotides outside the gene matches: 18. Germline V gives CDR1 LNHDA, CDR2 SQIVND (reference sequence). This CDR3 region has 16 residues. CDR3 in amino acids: CASSMGKGTSQVGRFF. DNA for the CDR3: TGTGCCAGTAGTATGGGGAAGGGGACTAGCCAGGTTGGTAGGTTCTTC.

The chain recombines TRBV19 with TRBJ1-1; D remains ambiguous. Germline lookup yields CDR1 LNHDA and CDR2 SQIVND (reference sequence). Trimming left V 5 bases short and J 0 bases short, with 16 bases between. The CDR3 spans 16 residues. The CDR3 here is CASSRGSSPLNTEAFF. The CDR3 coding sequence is TGTGCCAGTAGTCGAGGGAGCTCTCCTCTGAACACTGAAGCTTTCTTT.

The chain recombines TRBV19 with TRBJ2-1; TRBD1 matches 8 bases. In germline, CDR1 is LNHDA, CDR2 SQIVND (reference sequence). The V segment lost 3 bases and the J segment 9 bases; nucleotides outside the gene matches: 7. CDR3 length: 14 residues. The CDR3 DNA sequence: TGTGCCAGTAGTATTGGGGACAGGTCGGGTGAGCAGTTCTTC. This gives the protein CASSIGDRSGEQFF.

The CDR3 nucleotides are TGTGCCAGCAGCTTCTCTACGGGACAGGGGGCCGTCGAGCAGTACTTC. Translating it yields CASSFSTGQGAVEQYF. The V call is TRBV11-2, the J call TRBJ2-7, with 12 bases lining up with TRBD1. After removal of 3 bases from V and 6 bases from J, the junction contained 9 bases not matched to a gene. Germline CDR1 is SGHAT and CDR2 is FQNNGV. The CDR3 extends over 16 amino acids.

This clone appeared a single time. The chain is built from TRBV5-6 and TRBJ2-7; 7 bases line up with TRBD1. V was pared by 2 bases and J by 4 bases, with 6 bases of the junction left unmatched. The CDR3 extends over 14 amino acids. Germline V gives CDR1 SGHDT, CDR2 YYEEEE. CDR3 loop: CASSLTQQGYEQYF. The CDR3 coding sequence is TGTGCCAGCAGCTTAACCCAACAGGGGTACGAGCAGTACTTC.

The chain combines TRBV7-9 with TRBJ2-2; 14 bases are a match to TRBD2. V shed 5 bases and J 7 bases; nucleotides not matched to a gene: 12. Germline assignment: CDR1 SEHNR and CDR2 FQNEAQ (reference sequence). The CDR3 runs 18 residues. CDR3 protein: CASSKRGLAGVEGGELFF. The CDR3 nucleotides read TGTGCCAGCAGCAAGAGGGGACTAGCGGGAGTCGAAGGCGGGGAGCTGTTTTTT. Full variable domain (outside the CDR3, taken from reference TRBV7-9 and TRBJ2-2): DTGVSQNPRHKITKRGQNVTFRCDPISEHNRLYWYRQTLGQGPEFLTYFQNEAQLEKSRLLSDRFSAERPKGSFSTLEIQRTEQGDSAMYLCASSKRGLAGVEGGELFFGEGSRLTVL.